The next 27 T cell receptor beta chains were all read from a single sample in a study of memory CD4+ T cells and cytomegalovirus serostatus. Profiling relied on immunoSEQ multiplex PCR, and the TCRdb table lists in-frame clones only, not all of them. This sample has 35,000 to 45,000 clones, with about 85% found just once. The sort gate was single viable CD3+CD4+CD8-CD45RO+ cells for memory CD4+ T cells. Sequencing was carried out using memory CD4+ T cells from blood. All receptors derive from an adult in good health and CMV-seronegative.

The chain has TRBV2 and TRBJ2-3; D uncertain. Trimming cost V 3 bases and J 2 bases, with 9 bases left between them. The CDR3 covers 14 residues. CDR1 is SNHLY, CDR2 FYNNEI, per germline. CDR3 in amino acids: CASSESRTTDTQYF. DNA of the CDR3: TGTGCCAGCAGTGAGTCCAGGACCACAGATACGCAGTATTTT.

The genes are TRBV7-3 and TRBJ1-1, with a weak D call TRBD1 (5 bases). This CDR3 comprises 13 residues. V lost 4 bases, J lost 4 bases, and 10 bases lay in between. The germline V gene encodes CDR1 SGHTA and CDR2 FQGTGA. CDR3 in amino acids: CASSSQVGTEAFF. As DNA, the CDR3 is TGTGCCAGCAGCTCACAGGTCGGCACTGAAGCTTTCTTT.

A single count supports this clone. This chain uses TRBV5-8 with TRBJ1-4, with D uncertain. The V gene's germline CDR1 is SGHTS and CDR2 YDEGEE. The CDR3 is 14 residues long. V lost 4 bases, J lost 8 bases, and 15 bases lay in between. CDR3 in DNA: TGTGCCAGCAGCGGCGCGAGGGAGGGAGAAAAACTGTTTTTT. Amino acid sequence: CASSGAREGEKLFF.

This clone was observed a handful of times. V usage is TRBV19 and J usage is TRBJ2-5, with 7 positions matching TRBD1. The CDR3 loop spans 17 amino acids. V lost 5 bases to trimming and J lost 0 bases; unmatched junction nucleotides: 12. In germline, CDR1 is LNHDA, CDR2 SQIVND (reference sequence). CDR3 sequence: CASSAITGTAYQETQYF. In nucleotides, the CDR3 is TGTGCCAGTAGTGCTATCACCGGGACAGCTTACCAAGAGACCCAGTACTTC.

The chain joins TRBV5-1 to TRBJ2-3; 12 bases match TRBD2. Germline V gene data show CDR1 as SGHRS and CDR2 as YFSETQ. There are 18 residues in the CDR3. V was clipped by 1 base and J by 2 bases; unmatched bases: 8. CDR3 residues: CASSLPGLAGSHTDTQYF. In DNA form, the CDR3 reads TGCGCCAGCAGCTTGCCCGGACTAGCGGGGTCGCACACAGATACGCAGTATTTT.

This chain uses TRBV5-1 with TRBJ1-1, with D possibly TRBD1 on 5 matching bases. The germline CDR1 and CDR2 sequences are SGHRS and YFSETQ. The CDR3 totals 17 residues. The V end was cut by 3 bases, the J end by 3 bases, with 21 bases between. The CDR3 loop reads CASSSPGPGTADTEAFF. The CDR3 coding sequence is TGCGCCAGCAGCTCACCGGGACCGGGAACGGCGGACACTGAAGCTTTCTTT.

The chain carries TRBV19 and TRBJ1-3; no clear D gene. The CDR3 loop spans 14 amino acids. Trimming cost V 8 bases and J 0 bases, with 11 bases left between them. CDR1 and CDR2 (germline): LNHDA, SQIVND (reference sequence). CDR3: CASWKGTSGNTIYF. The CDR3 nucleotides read TGTGCCAGTTGGAAGGGAACCTCTGGAAACACCATATATTTT.

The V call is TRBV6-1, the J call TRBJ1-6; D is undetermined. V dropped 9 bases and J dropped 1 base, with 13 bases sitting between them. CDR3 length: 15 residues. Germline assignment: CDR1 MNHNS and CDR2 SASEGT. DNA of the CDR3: TGTGCCAGTTCCGAGTGGCGGTCCTATAATTCACCCCTCCACTTT. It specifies CASSEWRSYNSPLHF.

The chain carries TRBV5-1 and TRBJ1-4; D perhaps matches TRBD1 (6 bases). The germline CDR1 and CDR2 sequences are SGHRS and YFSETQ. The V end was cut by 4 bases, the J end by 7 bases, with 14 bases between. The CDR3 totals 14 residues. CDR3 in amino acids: CASSPGQGFEKLFF. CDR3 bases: TGCGCCAGCAGCCCGGGACAAGGCTTTGAAAAACTGTTTTTT.

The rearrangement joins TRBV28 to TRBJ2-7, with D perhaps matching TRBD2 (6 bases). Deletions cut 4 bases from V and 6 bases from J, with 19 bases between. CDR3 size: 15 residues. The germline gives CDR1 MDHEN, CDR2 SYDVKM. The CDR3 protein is CASSYLGTGGIEQYF. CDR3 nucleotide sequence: TGTGCCAGCAGTTACCTCGGAACTGGCGGGATCGAGCAGTACTTC.

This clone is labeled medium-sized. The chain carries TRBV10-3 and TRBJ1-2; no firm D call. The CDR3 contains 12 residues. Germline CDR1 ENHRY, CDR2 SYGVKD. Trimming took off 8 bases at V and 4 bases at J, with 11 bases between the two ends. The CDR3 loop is CAIWEVSYGYTF. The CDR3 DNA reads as TGTGCCATCTGGGAGGTCAGCTATGGCTACACCTTC.

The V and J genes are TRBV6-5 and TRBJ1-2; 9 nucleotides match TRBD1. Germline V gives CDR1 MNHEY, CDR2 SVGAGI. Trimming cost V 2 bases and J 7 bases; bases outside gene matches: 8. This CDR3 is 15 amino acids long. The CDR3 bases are TGTGCCAGCAGTTACAAACCGGGACAGGGAGTTGGCTACACCTTC. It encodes CASSYKPGQGVGYTF.

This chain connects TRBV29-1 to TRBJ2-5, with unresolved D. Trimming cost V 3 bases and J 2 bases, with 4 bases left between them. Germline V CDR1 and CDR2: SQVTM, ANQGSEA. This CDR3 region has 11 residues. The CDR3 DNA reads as TGCAGCGTTGACAGACAAGAGACCCAGTACTTC. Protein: CSVDRQETQYF.

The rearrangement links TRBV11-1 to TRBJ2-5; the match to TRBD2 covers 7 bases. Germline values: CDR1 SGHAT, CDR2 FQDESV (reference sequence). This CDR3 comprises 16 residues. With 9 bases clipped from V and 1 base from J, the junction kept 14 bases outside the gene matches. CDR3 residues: CASGSGDSSGQETQYF. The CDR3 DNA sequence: TGTGCCAGTGGATCTGGAGACTCTAGCGGCCAAGAGACCCAGTACTTC.

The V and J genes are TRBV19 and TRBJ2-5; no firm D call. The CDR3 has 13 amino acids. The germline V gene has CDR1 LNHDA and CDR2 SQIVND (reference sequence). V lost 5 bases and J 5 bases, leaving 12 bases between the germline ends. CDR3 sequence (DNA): TGTGCCAGTAGTCCCTGGATTCTGGAGACCCAGTACTTC. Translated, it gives CASSPWILETQYF. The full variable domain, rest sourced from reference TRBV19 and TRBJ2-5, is DGGITQSPKYLFRKEGQNVTLSCEQNLNHDAMYWYRQDPGQGLRLIYYSQIVNDFQKGDIAEGYSVSREKKESFPLTVTSAQKNPTAFYLCASSPWILETQYFGPGTRLLVL.

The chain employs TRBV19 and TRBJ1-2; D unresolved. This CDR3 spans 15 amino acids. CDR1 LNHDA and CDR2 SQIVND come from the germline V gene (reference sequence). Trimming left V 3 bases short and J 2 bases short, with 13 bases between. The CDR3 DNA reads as TGTGCCAGTAGTATGGTCGGCACCTTAAACTATGGCTACACCTTC. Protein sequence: CASSMVGTLNYGYTF. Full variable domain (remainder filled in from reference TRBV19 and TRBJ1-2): DGGITQSPKYLFRKEGQNVTLSCEQNLNHDAMYWYRQDPGQGLRLIYYSQIVNDFQKGDIAEGYSVSREKKESFPLTVTSAQKNPTAFYLCASSMVGTLNYGYTFGSGTRLTVV.

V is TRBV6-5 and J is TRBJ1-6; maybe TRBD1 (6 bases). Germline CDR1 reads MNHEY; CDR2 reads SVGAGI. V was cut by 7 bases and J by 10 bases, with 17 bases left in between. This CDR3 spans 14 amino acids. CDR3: CASTGGGGGSPLHF. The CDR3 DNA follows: TGTGCCAGCACGGGCGGTGGGGGCGGCTCACCCCTCCACTTT.

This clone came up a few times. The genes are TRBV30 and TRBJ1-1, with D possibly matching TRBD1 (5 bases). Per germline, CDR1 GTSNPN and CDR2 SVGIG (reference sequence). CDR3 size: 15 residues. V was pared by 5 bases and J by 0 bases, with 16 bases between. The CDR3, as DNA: TGTGCCTGGGAGGCTTCACGACAGATGAACACTGAAGCTTTCTTT. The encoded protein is CAWEASRQMNTEAFF.

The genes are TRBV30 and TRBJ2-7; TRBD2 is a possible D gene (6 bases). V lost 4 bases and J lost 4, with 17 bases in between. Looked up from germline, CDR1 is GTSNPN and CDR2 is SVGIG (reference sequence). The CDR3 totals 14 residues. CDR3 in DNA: TGTGCCTGGAACCGATTAGGGACTCTTTACGAGCAGTACTTC. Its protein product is CAWNRLGTLYEQYF.

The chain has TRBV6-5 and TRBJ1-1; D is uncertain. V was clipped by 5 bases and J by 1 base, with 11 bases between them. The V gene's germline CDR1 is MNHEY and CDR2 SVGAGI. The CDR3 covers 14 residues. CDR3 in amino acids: CASSGRISNTEAFF. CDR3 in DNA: TGTGCCAGCAGTGGTAGAATATCGAACACTGAAGCTTTCTTT.

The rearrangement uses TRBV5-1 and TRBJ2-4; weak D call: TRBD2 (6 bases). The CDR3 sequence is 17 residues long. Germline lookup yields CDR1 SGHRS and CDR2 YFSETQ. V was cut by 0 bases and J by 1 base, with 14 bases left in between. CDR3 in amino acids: CASSLEGGGMAKNIQYF. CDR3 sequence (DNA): TGCGCCAGCAGCTTGGAAGGTGGGGGGATGGCCAAAAACATTCAGTACTTC.

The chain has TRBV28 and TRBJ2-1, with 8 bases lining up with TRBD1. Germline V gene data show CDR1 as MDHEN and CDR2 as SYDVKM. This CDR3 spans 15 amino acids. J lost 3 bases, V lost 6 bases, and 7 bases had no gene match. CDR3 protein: CASRTWTGYYNEQFF. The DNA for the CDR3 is TGTGCCAGCAGGACGTGGACAGGGTACTACAATGAGCAGTTCTTC.

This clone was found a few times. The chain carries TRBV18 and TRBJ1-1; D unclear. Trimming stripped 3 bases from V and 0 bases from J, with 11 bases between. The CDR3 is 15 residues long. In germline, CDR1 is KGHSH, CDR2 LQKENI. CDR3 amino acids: CASSPPAGMNTEAFF. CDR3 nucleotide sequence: TGTGCCAGCTCACCCCCCGCGGGAATGAACACTGAAGCTTTCTTT. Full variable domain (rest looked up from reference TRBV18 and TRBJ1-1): NAGVMQNPRHLVRRRGQEARLRCSPMKGHSHVYWYRQLPEEGLKFMVYLQKENIIDESGMPKERFSAEFPKEGPSILRIQQVVRGDSAAYFCASSPPAGMNTEAFFGQGTRLTVV.

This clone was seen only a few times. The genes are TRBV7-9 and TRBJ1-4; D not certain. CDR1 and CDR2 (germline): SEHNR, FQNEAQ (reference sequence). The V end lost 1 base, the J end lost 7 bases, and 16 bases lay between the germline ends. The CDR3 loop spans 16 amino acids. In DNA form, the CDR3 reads TGTGCCAGCAGCTTAGGCGCCGAGGGTATCGGTGAAAAACTGTTTTTT. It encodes CASSLGAEGIGEKLFF.

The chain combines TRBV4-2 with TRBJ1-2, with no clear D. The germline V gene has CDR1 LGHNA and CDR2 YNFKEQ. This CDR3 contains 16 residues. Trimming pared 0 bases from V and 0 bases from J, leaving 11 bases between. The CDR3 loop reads CASSQEGWEANYGYTF. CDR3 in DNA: TGTGCCAGCAGCCAAGAGGGTTGGGAAGCTAACTATGGCTACACCTTC.

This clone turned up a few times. CDR3 loop: CASSSGAGKSPPLHF. The CDR3 DNA sequence: TGTGCCAGTAGTAGTGGGGCAGGGAAGAGTCCACCCCTCCACTTT. The chain combines TRBV19 with TRBJ1-6; the D gene is possibly TRBD1 (5 bases). The CDR3 has 15 residues. The germline V and J ends were trimmed by 4 bases and 11 bases, with 18 bases remaining between them. Germline-derived CDR1 and CDR2 are LNHDA and SQIVND (reference sequence). The full variable domain, in which reference TRBV19 and TRBJ1-6 provide the parts outside the CDR3, is DGGITQSPKYLFRKEGQNVTLSCEQNLNHDAMYWYRQDPGQGLRLIYYSQIVNDFQKGDIAEGYSVSREKKESFPLTVTSAQKNPTAFYLCASSSGAGKSPPLHFGNGTRLTVT.

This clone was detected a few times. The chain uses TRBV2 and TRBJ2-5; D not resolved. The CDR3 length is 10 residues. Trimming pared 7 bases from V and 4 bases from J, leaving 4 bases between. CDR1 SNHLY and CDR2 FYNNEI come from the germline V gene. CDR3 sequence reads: CASTVETQYF. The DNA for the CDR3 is TGTGCCAGCACGGTAGAGACCCAGTACTTC.